One sample yielded the 8 T cell receptor beta chains listed below, sequenced in a study of vaccination and CD4 T cells after COVID-19. These TCRs are of unknown antigen specificity. The Oncomine TCR Beta short-read assay was applied to DNA of cultured CD4+ T cells. Each CDR3 protein is one row after TCRdb ran MiXCR on the PCR reads. This sample has approximately 15,000 distinct CDR3 sequences; around 75% occur once, and the top ten carry 9.6%. Noted treatment: roughly 10-day PBMC culture with coronavirus spike peptide pools or control peptides (ViraFEST assay). The input for sequencing was CD4+ T cells from blood, cultured in vitro, taken after SARS-CoV-2 vaccination. Receptor source: a human donor who received a COVID-19 vaccine.

This chain joins TRBV7-7 and TRBJ2-7; D is unclear. Germline CDR1 SSHAT, CDR2 FNYEAQ (reference sequence). The CDR3 sequence is 13 residues long. V gave up 1 base and J gave up 5 bases, with 9 bases separating them. The DNA of the CDR3 is TGTGCCAGCAGCTTAGATTTCGGTCACGAGCAGTACTTC. Amino acids: CASSLDFGHEQYF.

The chain has TRBV7-9 and TRBJ2-7, with D perhaps TRBD1 (5 bases). The CDR3 contains 16 residues. Germline CDR1 reads SEHNR; CDR2 reads FQNEAQ (reference sequence). Trimming removed 5 bases at V and 0 bases at J, with 17 bases between. For the CDR3, the DNA is TGTGCCAGCAGCCCCAGGCTCCAGGGCGACTCCTACGAGCAGTACTTC. Amino acid sequence: CASSPRLQGDSYEQYF.

The chain is built from TRBV10-1 and TRBJ1-1; D is uncertain. This CDR3 has 11 amino acids. Trimming took 6 bases from V and 9 from J, leaving 11 bases between them. Germline CDR1 WNHNN, CDR2 SYGVQD (reference sequence). CDR3 coding DNA: TGCGCCAGCAGCGCGGGTTATCAAGCTTTCTTT. This sequence encodes CASSAGYQAFF.

The gene calls are TRBV2 and TRBJ1-2, with 9 positions matching TRBD1. V gave up 6 bases and J gave up 5 bases; unmatched junction bases: 7. CDR3 size: 14 residues. In germline, CDR1 is SNHLY, CDR2 FYNNEI. In DNA, the CDR3 is TGTGCCAGCAGAGGCTACAGGGGGCCTTATGGCTACACCTTC. Translating it yields CASRGYRGPYGYTF.

This chain connects TRBV10-3 to TRBJ1-1; 8 positions agree with TRBD1. With 4 bases clipped from V and 1 base from J, the junction kept 5 bases outside the gene matches. CDR3 length equals 15 residues. The V gene's germline CDR1 is ENHRY and CDR2 SYGVKD. The CDR3 region has the DNA TGTGCCATCAGTGCTCCCGGGACAGGGAACACTGAAGCTTTCTTT. It specifies CAISAPGTGNTEAFF.

This clonotype was counted between two and nine times. The chain couples TRBV20-1 to TRBJ1-2, with no clear D. In germline, CDR1 is DFQATT, CDR2 SNEGSKA (reference sequence). The CDR3 loop spans 13 amino acids. The V gene lost 4 bases and the J gene lost 4 bases, with 13 bases spanning the gap. The CDR3: CSAKDWAGYGYTF. CDR3 bases: TGCAGTGCTAAGGACTGGGCTGGCTATGGCTACACCTTC.

The rearrangement links TRBV15 to TRBJ1-1; D not resolved. The CDR3 has 14 amino acids. Germline CDR1 LNHNV, CDR2 YYDKDF (reference sequence). Trimming pared 2 bases from V and 1 base from J, leaving 8 bases between. The CDR3 DNA reads TGTGCCACCAGCAGATTCCAGCGGAACACTGAAGCTTTCTTT. It codes for CATSRFQRNTEAFF.

V gene TRBV19 combines with J gene TRBJ1-1; the match to TRBD1 covers 7 bases. Germline lookup yields CDR1 LNHDA and CDR2 SQIVND (reference sequence). The J segment lost 9 bases and the V segment lost 1 base, leaving 5 bases of the junction unmatched. This CDR3 spans 13 amino acids. CDR3 DNA: TGTGCCAGTAGTATAGGCACGACAGGGAAAGCTTTCTTT. This translates into CASSIGTTGKAFF.